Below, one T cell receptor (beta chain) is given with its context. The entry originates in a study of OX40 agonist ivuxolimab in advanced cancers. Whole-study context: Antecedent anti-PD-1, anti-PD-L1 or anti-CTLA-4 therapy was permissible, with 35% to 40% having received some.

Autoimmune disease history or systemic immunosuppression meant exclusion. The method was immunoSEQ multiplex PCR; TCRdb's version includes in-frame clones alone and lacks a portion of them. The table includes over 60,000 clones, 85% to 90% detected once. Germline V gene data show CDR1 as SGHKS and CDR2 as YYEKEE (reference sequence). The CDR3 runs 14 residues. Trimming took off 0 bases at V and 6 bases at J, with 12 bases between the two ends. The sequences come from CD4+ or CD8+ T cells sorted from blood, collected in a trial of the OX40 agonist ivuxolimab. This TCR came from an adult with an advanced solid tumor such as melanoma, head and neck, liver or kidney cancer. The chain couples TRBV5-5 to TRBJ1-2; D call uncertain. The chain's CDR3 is CASSLGVGVNGYTF. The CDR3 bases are TGTGCCAGCAGCTTGGGAGTCGGGGTTAATGGCTACACCTTC.